Reported below is one TCR beta chain. This sample was included in a study of blood T cell repertoires in COVID-19. Study background: Donors in the United States, Italy and Spain gave samples during acute or convalescent COVID-19.

The V gene end was trimmed by 0 bases and the J gene end by 4 bases; junction bases not matched to a gene: 8. The CDR3 loop spans 16 amino acids. Germline V CDR1 and CDR2: MNHEY, SVGAGI. Each participant's cohort was designated according to participant-reported clinical history. This table comes from immunoSEQ multiplex PCR, and its TCRdb copy is limited to in-frame clones, with some not included. The sample lists more than 250,000 clones, around nine tenths occurring once. This receptor was identified in a woman between 18 and 29 years old who had recovered from COVID-19. The sample taken for sequencing was PBMCs or T cells enriched from blood (not recorded which). The rearrangement joins TRBV6-5 to TRBJ1-2; 7 bases line up with TRBD1. The chain's CDR3 is CASSYSRRGRGYGYTF. CDR3 coding DNA: TGTGCCAGCAGTTACTCGAGGAGGGGGCGAGGCTATGGCTACACCTTC.